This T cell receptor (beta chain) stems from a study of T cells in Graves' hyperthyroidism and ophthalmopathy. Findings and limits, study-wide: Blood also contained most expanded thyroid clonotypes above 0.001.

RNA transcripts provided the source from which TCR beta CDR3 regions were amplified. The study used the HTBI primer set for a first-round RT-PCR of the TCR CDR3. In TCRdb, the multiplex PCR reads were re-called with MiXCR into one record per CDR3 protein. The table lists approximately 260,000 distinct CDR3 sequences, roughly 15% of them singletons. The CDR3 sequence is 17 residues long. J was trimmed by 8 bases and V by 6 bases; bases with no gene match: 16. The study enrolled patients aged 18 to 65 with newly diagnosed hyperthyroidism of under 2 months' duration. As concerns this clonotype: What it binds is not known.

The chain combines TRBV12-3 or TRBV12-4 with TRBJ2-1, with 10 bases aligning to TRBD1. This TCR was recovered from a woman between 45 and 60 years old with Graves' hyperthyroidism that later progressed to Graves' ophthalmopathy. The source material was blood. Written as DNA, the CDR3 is TGTGCCAGCAGCCTAGCCCTCTCCGGGACAGGGGTTGATGAGCAGTTCTTC. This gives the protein CASSLALSGTGVDEQFF.